This T cell receptor (beta chain) was captured by sequencing in a study of a mutant IDH1 vaccine in newly diagnosed glioma. General study findings and limits: A vaccine-induced immune response developed in 90% to 95% of the patients. There seemed to be no relation between pseudoprogression and changes in top peripheral T cell clonotypes.

Time point meaning: baseline, week 1 (first vaccination visit). The treatment was: pre-vaccination baseline after standard-of-care therapy. On this clone itself: Antigen specificity is unknown.

Produced via immunoSEQ multiplex PCR; TCRdb's table is partial and in-frame only. The table lists over 20,000 clones, 90% to 95% of them singletons. Sequencing was performed on PBMCs, taken from a glioma patient treated with radiotherapy, temozolomide or both. The sequence was obtained from a man aged 30 to 45 with glioma.

The CDR3 reads CASSPTSGFSYEQYF. In DNA form, the CDR3 reads TGCGCCAGCAGCCCGACTAGCGGATTTTCCTACGAGCAGTACTTC. The chain is built from TRBV4-1 and TRBJ2-7; 9 bases map to TRBD2. The V gene's germline CDR1 is MGHRA and CDR2 YSYEKL. V lost 4 bases and J lost 1; bases outside the gene matches: 5. The CDR3 runs to 15 residues.